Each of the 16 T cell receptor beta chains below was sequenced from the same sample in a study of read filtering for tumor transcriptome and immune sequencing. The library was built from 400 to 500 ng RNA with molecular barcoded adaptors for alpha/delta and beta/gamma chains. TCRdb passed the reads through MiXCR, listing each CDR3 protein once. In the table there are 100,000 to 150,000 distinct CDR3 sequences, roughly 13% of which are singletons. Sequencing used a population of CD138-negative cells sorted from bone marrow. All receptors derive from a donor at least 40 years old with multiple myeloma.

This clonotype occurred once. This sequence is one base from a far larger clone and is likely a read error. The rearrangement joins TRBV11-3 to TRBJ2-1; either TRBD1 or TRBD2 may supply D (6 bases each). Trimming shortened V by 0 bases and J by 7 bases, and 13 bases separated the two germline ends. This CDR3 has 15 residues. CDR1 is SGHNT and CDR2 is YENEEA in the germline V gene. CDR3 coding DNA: TGTGCCAGCAGCTTAGATAGGGGGGAAGGGAATGAGCAGTTCTTC. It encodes CASSLDRGEGNEQFF. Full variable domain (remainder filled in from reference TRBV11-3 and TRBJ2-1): EAGVVQSPRYKIIEKKQPVAFWCNPISGHNTLYWYLQNLGQGPELLIRYENEEAVDDSQLPKDRFSAERLKGVDSTLKIQPAELGDSAVYLCASSLDRGEGNEQFFGPGTRLTVL.

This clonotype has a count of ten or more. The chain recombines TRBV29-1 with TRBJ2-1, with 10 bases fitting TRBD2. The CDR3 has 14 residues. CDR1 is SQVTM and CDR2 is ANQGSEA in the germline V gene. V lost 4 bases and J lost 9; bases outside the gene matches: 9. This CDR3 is CSVGGGTSEVEQFF. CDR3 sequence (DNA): TGCAGCGTTGGAGGGGGGACTAGCGAGGTTGAGCAGTTCTTC.

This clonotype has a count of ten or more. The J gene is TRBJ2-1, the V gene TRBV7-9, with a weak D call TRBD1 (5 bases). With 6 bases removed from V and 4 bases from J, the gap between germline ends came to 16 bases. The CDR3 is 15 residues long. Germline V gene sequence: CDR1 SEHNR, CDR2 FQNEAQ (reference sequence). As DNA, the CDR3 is TGTGCCAGCAGAAAAACCCAGGGTGGATACAATGAGCAGTTCTTC. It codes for CASRKTQGGYNEQFF.

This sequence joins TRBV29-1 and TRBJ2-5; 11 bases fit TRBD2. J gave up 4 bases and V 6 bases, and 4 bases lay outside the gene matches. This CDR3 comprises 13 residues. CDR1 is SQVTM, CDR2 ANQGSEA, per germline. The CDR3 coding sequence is TGCAGCGTAGTAGCGGGAGGGCTAGAGACCCAGTACTTC. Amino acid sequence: CSVVAGGLETQYF.

Here the CDR3 reads CASSQTSGRAGEQFF. For the CDR3, the DNA is TGTGCCAGCAGCCAGACTAGCGGGAGGGCCGGTGAGCAGTTCTTC. The chain couples TRBV7-2 to TRBJ2-1; 14 nucleotides agree with TRBD2. The CDR3 sequence is 15 residues long. Trimming cost V 5 bases and J 9 bases; bases outside gene matches: 6. Germline CDR1 and CDR2: SGHTA and FQGNSA.

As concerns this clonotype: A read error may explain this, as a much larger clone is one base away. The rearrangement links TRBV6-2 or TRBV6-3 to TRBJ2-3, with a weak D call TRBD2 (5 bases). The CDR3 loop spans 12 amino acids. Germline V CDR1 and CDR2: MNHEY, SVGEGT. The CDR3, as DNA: TGTGCCAGCAGACTAGGTGGAGATACGCCGTATTTT. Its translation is CASRLGGDTPYF.

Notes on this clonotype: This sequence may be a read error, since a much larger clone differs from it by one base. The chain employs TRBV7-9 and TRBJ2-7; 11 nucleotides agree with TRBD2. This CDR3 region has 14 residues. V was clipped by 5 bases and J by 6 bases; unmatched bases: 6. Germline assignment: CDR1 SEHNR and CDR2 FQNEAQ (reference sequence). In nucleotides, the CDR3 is TGTGCCAGCAGCATAACTAGCGGGAGTGGCGAGCAGTACTTC. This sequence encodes CASSITSGSGEQYF.

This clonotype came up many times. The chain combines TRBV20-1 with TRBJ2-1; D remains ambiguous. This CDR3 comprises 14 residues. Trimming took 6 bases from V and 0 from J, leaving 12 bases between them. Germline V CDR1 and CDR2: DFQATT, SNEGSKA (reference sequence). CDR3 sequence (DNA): TGCAGTGCGCCGGCAGAAAGCTCCTACAATGAGCAGTTCTTC. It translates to CSAPAESSYNEQFF.

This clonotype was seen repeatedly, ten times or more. CDR3 nucleotide sequence: TGTGCCAGCTCACTGGACTCACATACTGCCACTGAAGCTTTCTTT. This gives the protein CASSLDSHTATEAFF. The rearrangement uses TRBV18 and TRBJ1-1; no definite D call. Germline lookup yields CDR1 KGHSH and CDR2 LQKENI. The CDR3 runs to 15 residues. The V gene lost 4 bases and the J gene lost 4 bases, with 16 bases spanning the gap.

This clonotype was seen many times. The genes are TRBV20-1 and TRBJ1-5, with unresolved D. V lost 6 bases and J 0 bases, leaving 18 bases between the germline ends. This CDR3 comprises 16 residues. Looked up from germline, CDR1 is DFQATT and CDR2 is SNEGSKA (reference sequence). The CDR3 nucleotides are TGCAGTGCCCTCAAAGTGGCGGAAAATAGCAATCAGCCCCAGCATTTT. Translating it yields CSALKVAENSNQPQHF.

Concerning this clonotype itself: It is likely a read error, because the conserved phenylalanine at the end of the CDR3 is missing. CDR3 loop: CASGPAPGRGMDEQFL. DNA of the CDR3: TGTGCCAGCGGCCCCGCCCCGGGTCGCGGGATGGATGAGCAGTTCCTC. The chain joins TRBV7-2 to TRBJ2-1; D may be TRBD2 (6 bases). V was trimmed by 8 bases and J by 8 bases, leaving 25 bases between them. This CDR3 comprises 16 residues. Germline assignment: CDR1 SGHTA and CDR2 FQGNSA.

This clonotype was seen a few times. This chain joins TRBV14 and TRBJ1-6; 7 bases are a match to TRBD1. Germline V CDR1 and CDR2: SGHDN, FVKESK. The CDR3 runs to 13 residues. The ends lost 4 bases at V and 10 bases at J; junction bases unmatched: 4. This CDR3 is CASSLGQRSPLHF. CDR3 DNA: TGTGCCAGCAGCCTGGGACAGCGGTCACCCCTCCACTTT. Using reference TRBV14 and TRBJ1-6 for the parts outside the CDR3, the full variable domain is EAGVTQFPSHSVIEKGQTVTLRCDPISGHDNLYWYRRVMGKEIKFLLHFVKESKQDESGMPNNRFLAERTGGTYSTLKVQPAELEDSGVYFCASSLGQRSPLHFGNGTRLTVT.

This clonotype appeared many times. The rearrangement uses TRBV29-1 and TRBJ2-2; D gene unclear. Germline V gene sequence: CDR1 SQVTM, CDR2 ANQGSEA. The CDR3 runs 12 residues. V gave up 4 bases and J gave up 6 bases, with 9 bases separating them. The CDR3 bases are TGCAGCGTTGTGCTAGGGTCCGGGGAGCTGTTTTTT. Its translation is CSVVLGSGELFF.

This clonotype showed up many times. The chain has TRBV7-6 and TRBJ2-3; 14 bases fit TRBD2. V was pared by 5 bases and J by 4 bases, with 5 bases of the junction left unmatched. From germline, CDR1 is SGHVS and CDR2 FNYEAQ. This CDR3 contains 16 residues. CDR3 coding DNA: TGTGCCAGCAGCCCCAGACTAGCGGGAGGGTCAGATACGCAGTATTTT. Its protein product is CASSPRLAGGSDTQYF.

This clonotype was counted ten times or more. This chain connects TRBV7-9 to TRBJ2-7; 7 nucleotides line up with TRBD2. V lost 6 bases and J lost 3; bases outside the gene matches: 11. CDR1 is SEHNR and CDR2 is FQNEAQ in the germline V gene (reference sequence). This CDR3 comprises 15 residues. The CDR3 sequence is CASSSAAGAYYEQYF. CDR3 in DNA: TGTGCCAGCAGTTCAGCGGCGGGAGCGTACTACGAGCAGTACTTC.

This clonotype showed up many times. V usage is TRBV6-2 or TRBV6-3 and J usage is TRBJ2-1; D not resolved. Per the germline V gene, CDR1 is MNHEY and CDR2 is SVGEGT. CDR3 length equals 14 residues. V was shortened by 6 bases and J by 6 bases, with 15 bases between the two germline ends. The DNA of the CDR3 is TGTGCCAGCAGGGCCGGGTCTCTAACCAATGAGCAGTTCTTC. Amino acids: CASRAGSLTNEQFF.